This is a list of T cell receptor beta chains from one sample in a study of blood T cell repertoires in COVID-19. Generated by immunoSEQ multiplex PCR, the TCRdb table keeps only in-frame clones and is missing some. The table records about 250,000 clones, more than 80% of them present only once. The sample consisted of peripheral blood. Receptors originate from a human donor in a cohort sampled during active COVID-19. The CDR3 runs from the conserved cysteine through the conserved F or W. Fields, in order: J gene, V gene, clone size, D gene, CDR3 DNA, CDR3 protein. D genes are given only for firm matches. Where a row states a size, it is once, few, many or the class of an expanded clone; other rows omit it.

TRBJ1-1	TRBV14	NA	NA	TGTGCCAGCACGCTTCGAGGGGGGAACACTGAAGCTTTCTTT	CASTLRGGNTEAFF
TRBJ1-1	TRBV2	NA	NA	TGTGCCGCCCAGGCCAGGGCCTTTACTGAAGCTTTCTTT	CAAQARAFTEAFF
TRBJ2-2	TRBV27	NA	NA	TGTGCCAGCAGTTCAACAGGGATGCTAACTAACACCGGGGAGCTGTTTTTT	CASSSTGMLTNTGELFF
TRBJ2-1	TRBV21-1	NA	NA	TGTGCCAGCAGCAAAGGCAGGCTACACAATGAGCAGTTCTTC	CASSKGRLHNEQFF
TRBJ2-7	TRBV19	NA	NA	TGTGCCAGTAGTATACAGGAGGCCTCCTACGAGCAGTACTTC	CASSIQEASYEQYF
TRBJ2-3	TRBV5-1	NA	TRBD2	TGCGCCAGCAGCTTCGCAGGACTAGCGGGAGTGAGCACAGATACGCAGTATTTT	CASSFAGLAGVSTDTQYF
TRBJ2-3	TRBV19	NA	NA	TGTGCCAGTAGTAGGGAGGGCAGGGGAGGCGCAGATACGCAGTATTTT	CASSREGRGGADTQYF
TRBJ2-3	TRBV15	NA	NA	TGTGCCACCAGCAGAGCGGGCAGGGCTAGCACAGATACGCAGTATTTT	CATSRAGRASTDTQYF
TRBJ1-2	TRBV6-5	once	NA	TGTGCCAGCAGACCGGGGGAGGCGGCGTTAAGCTTC	CASRPGEAALSF
TRBJ2-4	TRBV4-1	many	TRBD2	TGCGCCAGCAGCCGGCTAGCGGCCAGTCAAAACATTCAGTACTTC	CASSRLAASQNIQYF
TRBJ1-4	TRBV19	NA	TRBD1	TGTGCCAGTAGTATTAACAGGGGACCAACTAATGAAAAACTGTTTTTT	CASSINRGPTNEKLFF
TRBJ2-2	TRBV30	NA	NA	TGTGCCTGGAGTTACGGGAGCACCACAGGGGAGCTGTTTTTT	CAWSYGSTTGELFF
TRBJ1-1	TRBV5-4	NA	NA	TGTGCCAGCCGCTCCACGGCTGAAGCTTTCTTT	CASRSTAEAFF
TRBJ2-2	TRBV7-3	NA	NA	TGTGCCAGCAGCCCAGAAGGGGGGAACACCGGGGAGCTGTTTTTT	CASSPEGGNTGELFF
TRBJ1-4	TRBV6-5	NA	TRBD1	TGTGCCAGCAGTTCGGAACAGGGGGCATTATGGGAAAAACTGTTTTTT	CASSSEQGALWEKLFF
TRBJ2-1	TRBV28	NA	TRBD2	TGTGCCAGCAAGGGGTGGTCTAGCGGGAGAACTGAGCAGTTCTTC	CASKGWSSGRTEQFF